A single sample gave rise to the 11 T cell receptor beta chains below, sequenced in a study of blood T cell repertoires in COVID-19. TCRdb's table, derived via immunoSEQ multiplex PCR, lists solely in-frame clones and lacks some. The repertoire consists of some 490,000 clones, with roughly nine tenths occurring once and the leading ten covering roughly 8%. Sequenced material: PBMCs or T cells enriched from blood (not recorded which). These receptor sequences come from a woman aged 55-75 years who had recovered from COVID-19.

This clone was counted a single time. CDR3 sequence reads: CASSLSGGKGEQYV. In nucleotides, the CDR3 is TGTGCCAGCAGCCTTAGCGGGGGAAAGGGGGAGCAGTACGTC. V usage is TRBV5-5 and J usage is TRBJ2-7, with 9 bases fitting TRBD2. V shed 4 bases, J shed 7 bases, and the junction held 9 bases outside the gene matches. The CDR3 runs 14 residues. Germline CDR1 SGHKS, CDR2 YYEKEE (reference sequence).

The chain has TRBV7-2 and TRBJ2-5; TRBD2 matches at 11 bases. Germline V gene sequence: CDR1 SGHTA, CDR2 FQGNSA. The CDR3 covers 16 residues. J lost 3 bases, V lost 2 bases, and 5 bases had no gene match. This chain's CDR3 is CASSLWASGGKETQYF. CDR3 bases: TGTGCCAGCAGCTTATGGGCTAGCGGGGGGAAAGAGACCCAGTACTTC.

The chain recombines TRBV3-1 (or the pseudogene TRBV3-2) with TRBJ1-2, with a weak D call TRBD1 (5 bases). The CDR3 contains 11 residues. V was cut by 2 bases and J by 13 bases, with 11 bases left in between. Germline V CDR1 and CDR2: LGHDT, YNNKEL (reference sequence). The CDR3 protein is CASSQIADITF. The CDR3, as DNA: TGTGCCAGCAGCCAAATCGCGGACATCACCTTC.

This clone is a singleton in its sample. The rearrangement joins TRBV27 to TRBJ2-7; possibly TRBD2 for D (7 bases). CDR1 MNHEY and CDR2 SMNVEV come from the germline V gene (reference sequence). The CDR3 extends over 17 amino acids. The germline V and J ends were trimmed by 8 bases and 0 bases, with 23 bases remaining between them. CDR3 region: CASRRWAVRGPSYEQYF. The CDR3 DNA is TGTGCCAGCCGTAGATGGGCTGTGCGGGGGCCCTCCTACGAGCAGTACTTC.

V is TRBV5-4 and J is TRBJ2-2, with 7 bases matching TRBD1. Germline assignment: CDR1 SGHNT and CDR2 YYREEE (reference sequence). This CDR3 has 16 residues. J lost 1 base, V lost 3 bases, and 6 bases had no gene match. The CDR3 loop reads CASSSQGQRNTGELFF. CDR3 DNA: TGTGCCAGCAGCTCCCAGGGACAGCGGAACACCGGGGAGCTGTTTTTT.

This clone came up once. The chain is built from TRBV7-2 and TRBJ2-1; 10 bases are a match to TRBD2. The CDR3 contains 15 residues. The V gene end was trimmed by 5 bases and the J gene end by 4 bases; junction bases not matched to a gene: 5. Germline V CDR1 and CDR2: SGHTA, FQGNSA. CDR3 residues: CASSPLAGVYNEQFF. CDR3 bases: TGTGCCAGCAGCCCCCTAGCGGGAGTTTACAATGAGCAGTTCTTC.

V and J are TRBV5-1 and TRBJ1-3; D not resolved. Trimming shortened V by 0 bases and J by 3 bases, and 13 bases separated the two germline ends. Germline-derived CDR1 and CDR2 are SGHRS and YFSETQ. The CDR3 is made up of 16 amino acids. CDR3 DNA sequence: TGCGCCAGCAGCTTGGGAGCGACGTTAAGTGGAAACACCATATATTTT. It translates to CASSLGATLSGNTIYF. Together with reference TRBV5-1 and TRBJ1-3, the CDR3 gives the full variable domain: KAGVTQTPRYLIKTRGQQVTLSCSPISGHRSVSWYQQTPGQGLQFLFEYFSETQRNKGNFPGRFSGRQFSNSRSEMNVSTLELGDSALYLCASSLGATLSGNTIYFGEGSWLTVV.

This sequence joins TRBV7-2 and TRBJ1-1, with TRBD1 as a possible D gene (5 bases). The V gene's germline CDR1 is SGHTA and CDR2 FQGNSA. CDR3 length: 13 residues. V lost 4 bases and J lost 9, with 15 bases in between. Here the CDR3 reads CASSSRGTDKAFF. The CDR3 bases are TGTGCCAGCAGCTCCCGGGGGACCGATAAAGCTTTCTTT.

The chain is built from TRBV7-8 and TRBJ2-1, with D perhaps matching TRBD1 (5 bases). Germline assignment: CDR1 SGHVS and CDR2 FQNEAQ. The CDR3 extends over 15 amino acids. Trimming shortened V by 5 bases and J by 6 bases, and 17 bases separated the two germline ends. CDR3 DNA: TGTGCCAGCAGCCCTTCAGGGAACTCCCTCAATGAGCAGTTCTTC. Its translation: CASSPSGNSLNEQFF.

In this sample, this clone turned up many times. CDR3: CASSVGGRAYNEQFF. DNA for the CDR3: TGTGCCAGCAGCGTAGGTGGCAGGGCCTACAATGAGCAGTTCTTC. The J gene is TRBJ2-1, the V gene TRBV9; D might be TRBD1 (5 bases). The CDR3 is 15 amino acids. V lost 0 bases, J lost 2 bases, and 9 bases lay in between. CDR1 is SGDLS and CDR2 is YYNGEE in the germline V gene.

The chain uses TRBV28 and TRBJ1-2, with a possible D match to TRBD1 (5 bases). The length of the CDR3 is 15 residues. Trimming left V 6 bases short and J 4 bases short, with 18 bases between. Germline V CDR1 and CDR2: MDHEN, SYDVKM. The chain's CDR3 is CASSLPQAPAYGYTF. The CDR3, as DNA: TGTGCCAGCAGCCTCCCACAGGCGCCTGCCTATGGCTACACCTTC.